This TCR beta chain was sequenced in a study of cytomegalovirus exposure and HLA in healthy donors. Findings and limits, study-wide: Listed as cytomegalovirus-associated were 150 or so TCR beta chains. A reported reduction in N-insertions relative to the roughly 700-donor mean was seen in an Asian-associated ancestry cluster in a later analysis. 16,951 TCR beta sequences were associated with HLA alleles at 0.05 false discovery rate in a later analysis.

The PCR ran on 60 Vbeta and 13 Jbeta primers. In the source study's methods: Later, an analysis found about 80 million unique TCR beta chains, and around 12 million of these were shared. Profiled with immunoSEQ multiplex PCR; TCRdb holds only in-frame clones, not every one. V and J calls and clone size come straight from that table; D and trimming were deduced from the DNA. In the table there are some 190,000 clones, more than 75% of which are singletons. On this clone itself: Its antigen is undetermined.

V lost 0 bases, J lost 7 bases, and 13 bases lay in between. Germline loops: CDR1 LGHNA, CDR2 YSLEER. The CDR3 runs to 15 residues. V and J are TRBV4-3 and TRBJ2-4, with D possibly being TRBD2 (6 bases). Sequencing was done on a sample of PBMCs. The TCR originated in a woman aged 25 to 45 in good health and CMV-seropositive. CDR3: CASSQDRGGWNIQYF. CDR3 bases: TGCGCCAGCAGCCAAGATCGTGGAGGGTGGAACATTCAGTACTTC.